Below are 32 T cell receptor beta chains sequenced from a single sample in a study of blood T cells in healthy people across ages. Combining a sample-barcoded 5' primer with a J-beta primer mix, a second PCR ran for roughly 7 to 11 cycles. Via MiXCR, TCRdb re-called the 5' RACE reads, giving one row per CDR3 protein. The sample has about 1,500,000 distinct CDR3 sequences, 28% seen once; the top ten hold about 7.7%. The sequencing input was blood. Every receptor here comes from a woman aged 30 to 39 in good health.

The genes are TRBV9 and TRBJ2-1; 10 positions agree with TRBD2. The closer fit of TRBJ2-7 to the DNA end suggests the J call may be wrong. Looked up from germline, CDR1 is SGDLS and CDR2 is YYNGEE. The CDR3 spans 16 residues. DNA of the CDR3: TGTGCCAGCAGCGTAGATATAGCGGGGGGTTACAATGAGCAGTACTTC. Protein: CASSVDIAGGYNEQYF.

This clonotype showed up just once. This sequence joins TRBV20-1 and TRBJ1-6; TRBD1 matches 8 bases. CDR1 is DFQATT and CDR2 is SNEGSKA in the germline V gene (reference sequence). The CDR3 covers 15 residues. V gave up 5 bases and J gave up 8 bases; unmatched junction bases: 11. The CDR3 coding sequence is TGCAGTGCTGCCCCCCGGACAGGGATTTATTCACCCCTCCACTTT. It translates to CSAAPRTGIYSPLHF.

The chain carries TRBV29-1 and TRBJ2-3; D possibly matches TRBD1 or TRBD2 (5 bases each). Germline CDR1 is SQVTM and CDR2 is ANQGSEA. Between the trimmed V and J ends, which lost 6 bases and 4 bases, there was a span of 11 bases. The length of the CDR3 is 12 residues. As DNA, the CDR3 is TGCAGCGTATTGGGGGAGCCAGATACGCAGTATTTT. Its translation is CSVLGEPDTQYF.

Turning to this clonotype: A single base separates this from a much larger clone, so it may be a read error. CDR3 sequence (DNA): TGTGCCAGCAGTTTTGGGGGGACCCTCCAAGAGACCCAGTTCTTC. It codes for CASSFGGTLQETQFF. The V call is TRBV12-3 or TRBV12-4, the J call TRBJ2-5; maybe TRBD2 (6 bases). The J call may be incorrect, as the DNA end agrees better with TRBJ2-1. There are 15 residues in the CDR3.

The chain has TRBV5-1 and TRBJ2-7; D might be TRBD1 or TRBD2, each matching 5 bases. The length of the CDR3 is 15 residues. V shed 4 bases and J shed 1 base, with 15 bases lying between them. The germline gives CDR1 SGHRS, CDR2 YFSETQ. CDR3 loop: CASSPGTQPSYEQYF. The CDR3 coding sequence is TGCGCCAGCAGCCCAGGGACGCAACCATCCTACGAGCAGTACTTC.

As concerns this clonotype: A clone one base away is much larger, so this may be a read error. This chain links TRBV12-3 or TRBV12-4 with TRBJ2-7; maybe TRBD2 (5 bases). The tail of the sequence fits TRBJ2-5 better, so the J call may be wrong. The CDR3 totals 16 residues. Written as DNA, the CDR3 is TGTGCCAGCAGTTACCAAGAGGGCAGCTATGGCCAGACCCAGTACTTC. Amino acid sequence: CASSYQEGSYGQTQYF.

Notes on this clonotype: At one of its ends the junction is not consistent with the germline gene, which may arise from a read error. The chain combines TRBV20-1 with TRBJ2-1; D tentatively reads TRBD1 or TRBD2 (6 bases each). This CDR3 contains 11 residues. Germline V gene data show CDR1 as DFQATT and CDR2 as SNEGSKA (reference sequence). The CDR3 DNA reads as TGCAATGCTAGAGAGGGGGGACCGCAGTTCTTC. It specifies CNAREGGPQFF.

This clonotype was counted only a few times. This CDR3 is CSARDLTGLNQPQHF. CDR3 bases: TGCAGTGCTAGAGATTTAACAGGGCTAAATCAGCCCCAGCATTTT. This rearrangement joins TRBV20-1 to TRBJ1-5; D is possibly TRBD1 (6 bases). V was clipped by 0 bases and J by 4 bases, with 13 bases between them. CDR3 length: 15 amino acids. In germline, CDR1 is DFQATT, CDR2 SNEGSKA (reference sequence).

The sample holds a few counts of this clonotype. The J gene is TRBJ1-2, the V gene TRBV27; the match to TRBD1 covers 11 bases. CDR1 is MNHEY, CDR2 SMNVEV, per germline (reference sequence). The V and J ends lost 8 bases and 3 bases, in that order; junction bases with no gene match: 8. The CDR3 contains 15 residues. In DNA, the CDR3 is TGTGCCAGCGCAACCGGGACAGGGGGGTACTATGGCTACACCTTC. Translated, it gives CASATGTGGYYGYTF.

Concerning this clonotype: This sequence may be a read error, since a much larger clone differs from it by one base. The CDR3 is CVSSFSSEQETQYF. The CDR3 nucleotides read TGTGTCAGCAGCTTCTCTAGCGAACAAGAGACCCAGTACTTC. V and J are TRBV7-2 and TRBJ2-5; tentatively, D is TRBD2 (6 bases). Germline V CDR1 and CDR2: SGHTA, FQGNSA. The CDR3 has 14 amino acids.

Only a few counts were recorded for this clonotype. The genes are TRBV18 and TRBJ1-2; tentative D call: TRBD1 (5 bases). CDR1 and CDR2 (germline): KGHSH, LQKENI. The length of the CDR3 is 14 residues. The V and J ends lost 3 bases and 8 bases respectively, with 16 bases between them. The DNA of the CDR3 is TGTGCCAGCTCACCGGTCGTAAAGGGGAGCGGCTACACCTTC. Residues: CASSPVVKGSGYTF.

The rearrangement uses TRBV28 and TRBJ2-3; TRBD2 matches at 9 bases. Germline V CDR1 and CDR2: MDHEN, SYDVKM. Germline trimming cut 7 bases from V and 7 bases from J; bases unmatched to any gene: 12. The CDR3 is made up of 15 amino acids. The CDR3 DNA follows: TGTGCCAGCATACAAGCGGGGGGAAGCACGAATACGCAGTATTTT. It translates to CASIQAGGSTNTQYF. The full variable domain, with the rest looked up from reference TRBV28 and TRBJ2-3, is DVKVTQSSRYLVKRTGEKVFLECVQDMDHENMFWYRQDPGLGLRLIYFSYDVKMKEKGDIPEGYSVSREKKERFSLILESASTNQTSMYLCASIQAGGSTNTQYFGPGTRLTVL.

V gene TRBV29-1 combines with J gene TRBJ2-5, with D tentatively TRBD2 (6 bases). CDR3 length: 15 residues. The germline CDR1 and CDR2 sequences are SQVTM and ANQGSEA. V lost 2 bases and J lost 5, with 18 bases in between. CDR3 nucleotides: TGCAGCGTTGAATTTGGGGGGATGATTCGGGAGACCCAGTACTTC. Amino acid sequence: CSVEFGGMIRETQYF.

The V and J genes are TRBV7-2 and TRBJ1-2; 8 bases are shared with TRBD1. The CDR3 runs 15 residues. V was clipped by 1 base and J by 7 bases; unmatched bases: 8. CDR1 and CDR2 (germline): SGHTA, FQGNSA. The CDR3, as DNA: TGTGCCAGCAGCTTAGGAGGACAGGGTAACGCTGGCTACACCTTC. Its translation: CASSLGGQGNAGYTF.

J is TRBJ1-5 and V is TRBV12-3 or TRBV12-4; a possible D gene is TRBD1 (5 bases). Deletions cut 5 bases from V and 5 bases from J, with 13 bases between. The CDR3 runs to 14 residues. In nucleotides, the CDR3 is TGTGCCAGCAGTGAGGGACCGACTGATCAGCCCCAGCATTTT. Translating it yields CASSEGPTDQPQHF.

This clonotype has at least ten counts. DNA of the CDR3: TGTGCCACCAGTGATATCACAGGTCGGAACAATGAGCAGTTCTTC. Its translation: CATSDITGRNNEQFF. This chain joins TRBV24-1 and TRBJ2-1, with D possibly TRBD1 on 5 matching bases. The CDR3 covers 15 residues. Deletions cut 3 bases from V and 5 bases from J, with 13 bases between. CDR1 and CDR2 (germline): KGHDR, SFDVKD.

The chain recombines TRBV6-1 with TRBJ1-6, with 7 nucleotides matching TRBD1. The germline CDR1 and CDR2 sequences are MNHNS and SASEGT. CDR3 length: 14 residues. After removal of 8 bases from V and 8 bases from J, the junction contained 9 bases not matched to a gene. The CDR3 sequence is CASLLGTDYSPLHF. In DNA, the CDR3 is TGTGCCAGCTTGTTAGGGACAGATTATTCACCCCTCCACTTT.

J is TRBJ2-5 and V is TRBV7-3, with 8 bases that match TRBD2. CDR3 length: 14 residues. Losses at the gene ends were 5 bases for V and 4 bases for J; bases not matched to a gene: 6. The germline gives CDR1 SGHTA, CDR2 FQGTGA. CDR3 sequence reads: CASSPGLGVETQYF. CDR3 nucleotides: TGTGCCAGCAGCCCGGGACTAGGCGTAGAGACCCAGTACTTC. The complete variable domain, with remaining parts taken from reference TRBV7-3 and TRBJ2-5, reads GAGVSQTPSNKVTEKGKYVELRCDPISGHTALYWYRQSLGQGPEFLIYFQGTGAADDSGLPNDRFFAVRPEGSVSTLKIQRTERGDSAVYLCASSPGLGVETQYFGPGTRLLVL.

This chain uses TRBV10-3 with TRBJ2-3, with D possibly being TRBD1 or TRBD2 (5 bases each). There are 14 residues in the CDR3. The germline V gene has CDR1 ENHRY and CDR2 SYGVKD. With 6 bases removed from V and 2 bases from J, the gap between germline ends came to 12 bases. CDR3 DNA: TGTGCCATCAGCGGGACGTTTATCACAGATACGCAGTATTTT. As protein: CAISGTFITDTQYF.

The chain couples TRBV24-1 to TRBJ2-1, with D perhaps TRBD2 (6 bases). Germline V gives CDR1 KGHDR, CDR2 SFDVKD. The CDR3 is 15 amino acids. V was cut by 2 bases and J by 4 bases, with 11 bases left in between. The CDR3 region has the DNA TGTGCCACCAGTGATTCCGGGACTGCTTACAATGAGCAGTTCTTC. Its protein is CATSDSGTAYNEQFF.

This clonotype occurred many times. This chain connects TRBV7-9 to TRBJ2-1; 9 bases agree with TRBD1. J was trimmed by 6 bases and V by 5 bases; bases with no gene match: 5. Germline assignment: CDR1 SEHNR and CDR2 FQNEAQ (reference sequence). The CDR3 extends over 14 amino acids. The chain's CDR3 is CASSATQGANEQFF. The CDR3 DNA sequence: TGTGCCAGCAGCGCCACACAGGGGGCCAATGAGCAGTTCTTC.

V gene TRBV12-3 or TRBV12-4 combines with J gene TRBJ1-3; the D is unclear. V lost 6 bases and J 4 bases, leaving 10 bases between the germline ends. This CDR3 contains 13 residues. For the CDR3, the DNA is TGTGCCAGCAGCAGATTAACCGGAAACACCATATATTTT. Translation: CASSRLTGNTIYF.

The CDR3 DNA is TGTGCCAGTAGTACCCGGGGAGATCTGTTCTTC. It specifies CASSTRGDLFF. The chain employs TRBV19 and TRBJ2-1; possibly TRBD2 for D (5 bases). V shed 4 bases and J shed 15 bases, with 13 bases lying between them. Germline V gene data show CDR1 as LNHDA and CDR2 as SQIVND (reference sequence). The CDR3 has 11 residues.

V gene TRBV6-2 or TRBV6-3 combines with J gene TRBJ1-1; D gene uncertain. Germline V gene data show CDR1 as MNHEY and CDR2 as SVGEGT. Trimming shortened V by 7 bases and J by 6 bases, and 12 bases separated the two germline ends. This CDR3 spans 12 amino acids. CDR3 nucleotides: TGTGCCAGCAAAGATTACGGATCTGAAGCTTTCTTT. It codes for CASKDYGSEAFF.

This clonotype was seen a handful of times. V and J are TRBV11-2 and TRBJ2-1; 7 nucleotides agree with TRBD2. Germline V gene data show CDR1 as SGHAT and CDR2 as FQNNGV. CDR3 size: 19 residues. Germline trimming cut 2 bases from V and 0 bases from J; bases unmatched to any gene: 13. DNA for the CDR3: TGTGCCAGCAGCTTAACCCTGGTTAGCGGGTCCCTCTCCTACAATGAGCAGTTCTTC. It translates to CASSLTLVSGSLSYNEQFF.

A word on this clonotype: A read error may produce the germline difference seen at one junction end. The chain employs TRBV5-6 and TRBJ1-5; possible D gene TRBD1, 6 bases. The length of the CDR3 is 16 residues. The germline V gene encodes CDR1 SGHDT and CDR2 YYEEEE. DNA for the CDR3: TGTGCCAGCAGCTTTTGGACAGAGAATAGCAGTCAGCCCCAGCATTTT. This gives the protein CASSFWTENSSQPQHF.

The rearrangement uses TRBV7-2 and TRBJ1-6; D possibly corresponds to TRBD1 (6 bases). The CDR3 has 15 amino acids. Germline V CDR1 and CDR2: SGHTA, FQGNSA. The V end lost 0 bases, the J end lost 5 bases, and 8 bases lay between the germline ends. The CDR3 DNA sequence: TGTGCCAGCAGCTTAGCCAGGGGAAATAATTCACCCCTCCACTTT. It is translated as CASSLARGNNSPLHF.

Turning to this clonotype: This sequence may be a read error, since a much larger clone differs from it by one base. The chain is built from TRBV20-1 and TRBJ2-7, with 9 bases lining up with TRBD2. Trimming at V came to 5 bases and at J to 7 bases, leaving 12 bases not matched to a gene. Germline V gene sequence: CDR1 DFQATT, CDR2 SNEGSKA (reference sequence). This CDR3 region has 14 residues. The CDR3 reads CSAHPGLAPNEQYF. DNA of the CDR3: TGCAGTGCTCATCCGGGACTAGCACCCAATGAGCAGTACTTC.

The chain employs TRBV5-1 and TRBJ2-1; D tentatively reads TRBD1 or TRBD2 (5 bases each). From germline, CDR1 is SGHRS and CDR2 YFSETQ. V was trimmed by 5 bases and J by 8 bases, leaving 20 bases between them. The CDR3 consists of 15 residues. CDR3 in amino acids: CASRPDSTWGDEQFF. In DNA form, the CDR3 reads TGCGCCAGCAGGCCGGACTCAACCTGGGGCGATGAGCAGTTCTTC. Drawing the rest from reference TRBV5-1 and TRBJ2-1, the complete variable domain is KAGVTQTPRYLIKTRGQQVTLSCSPISGHRSVSWYQQTPGQGLQFLFEYFSETQRNKGNFPGRFSGRQFSNSRSEMNVSTLELGDSALYLCASRPDSTWGDEQFFGPGTRLTVL.

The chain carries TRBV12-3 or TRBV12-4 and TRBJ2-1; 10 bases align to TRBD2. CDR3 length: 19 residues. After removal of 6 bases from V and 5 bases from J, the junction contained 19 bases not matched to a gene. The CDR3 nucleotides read TGTGCCAGCAGCTCCCGTTGGGGGCGAAGCGGGAGGGGCAACAATGAGCAGTTCTTC. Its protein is CASSSRWGRSGRGNNEQFF.

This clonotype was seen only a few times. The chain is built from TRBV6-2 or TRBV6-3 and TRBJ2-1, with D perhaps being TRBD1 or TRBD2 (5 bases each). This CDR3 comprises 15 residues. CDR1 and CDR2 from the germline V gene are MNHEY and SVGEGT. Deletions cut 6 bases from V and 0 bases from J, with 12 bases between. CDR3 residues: CASSDGAASYNEQFF. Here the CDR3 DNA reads TGTGCCAGCAGCGACGGGGCAGCCTCCTACAATGAGCAGTTCTTC.

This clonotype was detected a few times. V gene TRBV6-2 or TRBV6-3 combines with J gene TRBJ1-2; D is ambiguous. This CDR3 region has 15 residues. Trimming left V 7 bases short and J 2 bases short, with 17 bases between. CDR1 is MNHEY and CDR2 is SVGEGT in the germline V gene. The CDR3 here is CASTDPSTVNYGYTF. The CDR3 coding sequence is TGTGCCAGCACTGACCCGTCGACGGTGAACTATGGCTACACCTTC.